The text below deals with one T cell receptor (beta chain). Germline lookup yields CDR1 GTSNPN and CDR2 SVGIG (reference sequence). V was cut by 5 bases and J by 4 bases, with 12 bases left in between. CDR3 length: 13 residues. This entry comes from a study of blood T cells in healthy people across ages. Sample-barcoded 5' priming and a J-beta primer mix drove a second PCR of roughly 6 to 12 cycles. TCRdb analysed the 5' RACE reads with MiXCR anew, one entry per CDR3 protein. Altogether approximately 830,000 distinct CDR3 sequences are present, under 80% being singletons, with the ten largest covering 28%.

The chain combines TRBV30 with TRBJ1-5; maybe TRBD1 (6 bases). The receptor comes from a man between 25 and 39 years old in good health. Material: blood. The CDR3 spells CAWGGGGNQPQHF. As DNA, the CDR3 is TGTGCCTGGGGAGGGGGGGGGAATCAGCCCCAGCATTTT.